These 6 T cell receptor beta chains share one sample of origin, sequenced in a study of T cells in Graves' hyperthyroidism and ophthalmopathy. The investigators amplified TCR beta CDR3 regions from RNA transcripts. A first-round RT-PCR of the TCR CDR3 used the HTBI primer set. TCRdb fed the multiplex PCR reads into MiXCR, producing one record per CDR3 protein. This sample has about 380,000 distinct CDR3 sequences, with 15% to 20% found just once. The specimen sequenced was blood. The origin of the receptors is a man aged 18 to 30 with Graves' ophthalmopathy.

In its sample, this clonotype was seen many times. The chain combines TRBV7-3 with TRBJ2-5; weak D call: TRBD1 (5 bases). The CDR3 consists of 13 residues. Trimming took off 2 bases at V and 5 bases at J, with 9 bases between the two ends. The germline CDR1 and CDR2 sequences are SGHTA and FQGTGA. The CDR3 loop is CASSLGAKETQYF. CDR3 nucleotide sequence: TGTGCCAGCAGCTTAGGGGCGAAGGAGACCCAGTACTTC. Supplemented by reference TRBV7-3 and TRBJ2-5, the full variable domain reads GAGVSQTPSNKVTEKGKYVELRCDPISGHTALYWYRQSLGQGPEFLIYFQGTGAADDSGLPNDRFFAVRPEGSVSTLKIQRTERGDSAVYLCASSLGAKETQYFGPGTRLLVL.

This clonotype was found many times. The V call is TRBV2, the J call TRBJ1-3; D not resolved. V lost 7 bases, J lost 0 bases, and 10 bases lay in between. This CDR3 has 14 residues. Germline V gives CDR1 SNHLY, CDR2 FYNNEI. The CDR3 spells CASKDNYSGNTIYF. CDR3 DNA sequence: TGTGCCAGCAAAGACAACTACTCTGGAAACACCATATATTTT. Full variable domain (missing parts from reference TRBV2 and TRBJ1-3): EPEVTQTPSHQVTQMGQEVILRCVPISNHLYFYWYRQILGQKVEFLVSFYNNEISEKSEIFDDQFSVERPDGSNFTLKIRSTKLEDSAMYFCASKDNYSGNTIYFGEGSWLTVV.

The V call is TRBV18, the J call TRBJ1-2, with D unresolved. In germline, CDR1 is KGHSH, CDR2 LQKENI. The CDR3 covers 15 residues. Trimming took 3 bases from V and 0 from J, leaving 11 bases between them. The CDR3 bases are TGTGCCAGCTCACCGGATGCCTCAGCTAACTATGGCTACACCTTC. Translating it yields CASSPDASANYGYTF.

This clonotype was counted ten times or more. V and J are TRBV2 and TRBJ1-6; TRBD1 is a possible D gene (5 bases). Trimming shortened V by 5 bases and J by 6 bases, and 11 bases separated the two germline ends. Germline V gene lookup returns CDR1 SNHLY and CDR2 FYNNEI. The CDR3 is made up of 14 amino acids. Here the CDR3 reads CASSPQGGNSPLHF. In DNA form, the CDR3 reads TGTGCCAGCAGTCCCCAGGGTGGTAATTCACCCCTCCACTTT.

This chain connects TRBV28 to TRBJ2-4; 11 nucleotides align to TRBD1. Germline CDR1 reads MDHEN; CDR2 reads SYDVKM. The CDR3 is made up of 18 amino acids. V shed 7 bases, J shed 0 bases, and the junction held 11 bases outside the gene matches. CDR3 region: CASTPLGTGGLAKNIQYF. The CDR3 DNA is TGTGCCAGCACCCCCCTCGGGACAGGGGGATTAGCCAAAAACATTCAGTACTTC.

This clonotype was recorded at least ten times. The genes are TRBV3-1 and TRBJ1-5, with no clear D. The CDR3 totals 13 residues. V lost 0 bases and J lost 9, with 9 bases in between. Germline V gene lookup returns CDR1 LGHDT and CDR2 YNNKEL (reference sequence). The chain's CDR3 is CASSQEGWAPQHF. CDR3 DNA: TGTGCCAGCAGCCAAGAGGGCTGGGCGCCCCAGCATTTT.